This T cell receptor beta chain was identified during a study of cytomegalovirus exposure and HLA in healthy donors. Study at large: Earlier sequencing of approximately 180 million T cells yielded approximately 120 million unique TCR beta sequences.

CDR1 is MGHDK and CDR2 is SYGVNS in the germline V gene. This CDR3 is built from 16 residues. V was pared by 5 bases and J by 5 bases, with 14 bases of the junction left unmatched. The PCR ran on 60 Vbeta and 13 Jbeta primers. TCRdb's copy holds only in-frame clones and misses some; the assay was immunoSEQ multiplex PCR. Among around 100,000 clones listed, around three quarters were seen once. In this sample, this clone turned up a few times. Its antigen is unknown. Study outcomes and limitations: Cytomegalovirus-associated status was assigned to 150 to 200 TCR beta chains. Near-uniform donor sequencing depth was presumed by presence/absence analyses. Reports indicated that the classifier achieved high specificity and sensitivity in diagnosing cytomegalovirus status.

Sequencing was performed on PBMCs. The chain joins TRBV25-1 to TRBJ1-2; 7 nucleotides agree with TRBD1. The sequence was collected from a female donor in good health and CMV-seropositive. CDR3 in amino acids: CASSISTGTGLYGYTF. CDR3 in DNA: TGTGCCAGCAGTATCTCGACAGGGACGGGCCTTTATGGCTACACCTTC.